Listed below are T cell receptor beta chains from one sample, sequenced in a study of blood T cell repertoires in COVID-19. Here immunoSEQ multiplex PCR was the method, and the copy in TCRdb shows in-frame clones only, minus some. This table has fewer than 250,000 clones, 70% to 90% appearing once. Sequencing input: PBMCs or T cells enriched from blood (not recorded which). The source is a woman in her thirties or forties with acute COVID-19. Both conserved end residues are part of each CDR3. Each record gives: CDR3 protein, CDR3 DNA, V gene, D gene, J gene. D genes are given only for firm matches.

CDR3 protein: CASSLRAGGWINTEAFF; CDR3 DNA: TGTGCCAGCAGCTTAAGGGCAGGGGGTTGGATCAACACTGAAGCTTTCTTT; V gene: TRBV7-2; D gene: TRBD1; J gene: TRBJ1-1
CDR3 protein: CASSRQGTEAFF; CDR3 DNA: TGTGCCAGCAGCCGACAGGGGACTGAAGCTTTCTTT; V gene: TRBV7-9; D gene: TRBD1; J gene: TRBJ1-1
CDR3 protein: CASSTGTGPGAFF; CDR3 DNA: TGTGCCAGTAGTACCGGGACAGGCCCAGGAGCTTTCTTT; V gene: TRBV19; D gene: TRBD1; J gene: TRBJ1-1
CDR3 protein: CASSLRGGTRTGGELFF; CDR3 DNA: TGTGCCAGCAGTTTACGGGGAGGGACTAGGACGGGCGGGGAGCTGTTTTTT; V gene: TRBV28; D gene: TRBD2; J gene: TRBJ2-2
CDR3 protein: CASSLAASGTYEQYF; CDR3 DNA: TGCGCCAGCAGCTTGGCGGCTAGCGGGACCTACGAGCAGTACTTC; V gene: TRBV5-1; D gene: TRBD2; J gene: TRBJ2-7
CDR3 protein: CASKGTVGSQPQHF; CDR3 DNA: TGTGCCAGCAAAGGGACAGTCGGGAGTCAGCCCCAGCATTTT; V gene: TRBV28; D gene: TRBD1; J gene: TRBJ1-5
CDR3 protein: CASSFSTVTGELFF; CDR3 DNA: TGCGCCAGCAGCTTTTCCACGGTGACCGGGGAGCTGTTTTTT; V gene: TRBV5-1; D gene: -; J gene: TRBJ2-2
CDR3 protein: CASSLRGGGQPQHF; CDR3 DNA: TGTGCCAGCAGTTTAAGAGGGGGCGGACAGCCCCAGCATTTT; V gene: TRBV27; D gene: TRBD1; J gene: TRBJ1-5
CDR3 protein: CSVDQANYGYTF; CDR3 DNA: TGCAGCGTTGACCAGGCTAATTATGGCTACACCTTC; V gene: TRBV29-1; D gene: -; J gene: TRBJ1-2
CDR3 protein: CASSRQAIQETQYF; CDR3 DNA: TGTGCCAGCAGCCGACAGGCCATCCAAGAGACCCAGTACTTC; V gene: TRBV3-1/TRBV3-2; D gene: -; J gene: TRBJ2-5